One and the same sample provided the 23 T cell receptor beta chains below, sequenced in a study of T cells in Graves' hyperthyroidism and ophthalmopathy. Amplified regions were TCR beta CDR3 sequences from RNA transcripts. HTBI primers drove first-round RT-PCR of the TCR CDR3. Using its own MiXCR run on the multiplex PCR reads, TCRdb lists one record per CDR3 protein. The sample holds around 350,000 distinct CDR3 sequences, approximately 19% seen once. Sequenced material: blood. Receptors originate from a young woman with Graves' hyperthyroidism.

This rearrangement joins TRBV20-1 to TRBJ2-5; 8 nucleotides line up with TRBD2. Trimming took 1 base from V and 1 from J; bases not matched to a gene: 14. The CDR3 has 18 amino acids. From germline, CDR1 is DFQATT and CDR2 SNEGSKA (reference sequence). The CDR3 DNA reads TGCAGTGCTAGAGGGTTGGGAGCGGGGGTCGGGTCCCAAGAGACCCAGTACTTC. This codes for CSARGLGAGVGSQETQYF.

The chain joins TRBV29-1 to TRBJ2-3; 10 positions agree with TRBD2. CDR3 length equals 16 residues. Germline-derived CDR1 and CDR2 are SQVTM and ANQGSEA. V dropped 0 bases and J dropped 2; count of bases not matched to a gene: 5. CDR3 sequence reads: CSVEDDSGGPTDTQYF. Written as DNA, the CDR3 is TGCAGCGTTGAAGATGATAGCGGGGGGCCCACAGATACGCAGTATTTT.

This clonotype came up many times. V usage is TRBV6-2 or TRBV6-3 and J usage is TRBJ1-2; D remains ambiguous. This CDR3 spans 18 amino acids. Between the trimmed V and J ends, which lost 0 bases and 7 bases, there was a span of 24 bases. CDR1 is MNHEY and CDR2 is SVGEGT in the germline V gene. The CDR3 loop reads CASSYSRFQDYSPGGYTF. CDR3 in DNA: TGTGCCAGCAGTTACTCGAGATTCCAAGACTATTCCCCAGGTGGCTACACCTTC.

This clonotype was counted ten times or more. The chain couples TRBV20-1 to TRBJ1-1, with D tentatively TRBD1 (5 bases). CDR3 length: 12 residues. Trimming took 2 bases from V and 6 from J, leaving 10 bases between them. In germline, CDR1 is DFQATT, CDR2 SNEGSKA (reference sequence). The CDR3 DNA follows: TGCAGTGCTAGAAAGGGGTACGCTGAAGCTTTCTTT. Residues: CSARKGYAEAFF.

Note on this clonotype: A read error is likely, as this CDR3 ends without the conserved phenylalanine or tryptophan. The chain employs TRBV2 and TRBJ1-1; D is unclear. The germline CDR1 and CDR2 sequences are SNHLY and FYNNEI. The CDR3 is 13 residues long. The V and J ends lost 6 bases and 0 bases respectively, with 8 bases between them. The CDR3, as DNA: TGTGCCAGCAGCGACACGTTGAACACTGAAGCTTTCTAT. Residues: CASSDTLNTEAFY.

The sample holds many counts of this clonotype. The chain has TRBV12-3 or TRBV12-4 and TRBJ2-7, with 10 nucleotides matching TRBD2. The CDR3 has 14 residues. Germline trimming cut 8 bases from V and 3 bases from J; bases unmatched to any gene: 7. The CDR3 is CASQLAGVDYEQYF. As DNA, the CDR3 is TGTGCCAGCCAGCTAGCGGGGGTCGACTACGAGCAGTACTTC.

In its sample, this clonotype was seen many times. The chain links TRBV5-1 to TRBJ1-2; the D gene is possibly TRBD1 (6 bases). Trimming removed 1 base from V and 4 bases from J, with 8 bases in between. This CDR3 comprises 13 residues. Germline-derived CDR1 and CDR2 are SGHRS and YFSETQ. As DNA, the CDR3 is TGCGCCAGCAGCTTGACAGGGATCTATGGCTACACCTTC. It encodes CASSLTGIYGYTF.

There are many counts of this clonotype. The rearrangement uses TRBV14 and TRBJ2-7, with 9 nucleotides matching TRBD1. CDR1 is SGHDN and CDR2 is FVKESK in the germline V gene. The CDR3 totals 15 residues. J lost 1 base, V lost 4 bases, and 5 bases had no gene match. The CDR3 sequence: CASSPRGTGSYEQYF. CDR3 coding DNA: TGTGCCAGCAGCCCTCGGGGGACAGGGTCCTACGAGCAGTACTTC.

In its sample, this clonotype was seen many times. CDR3 sequence: CATSRDRPGVGTEAFF. CDR3 in DNA: TGTGCCACCAGCAGAGATCGTCCGGGTGTGGGCACTGAAGCTTTCTTT. The chain is built from TRBV15 and TRBJ1-1; D uncertain. Germline-derived CDR1 and CDR2 are LNHNV and YYDKDF (reference sequence). CDR3 length: 16 residues. V lost 0 bases and J 4 bases, leaving 15 bases between the germline ends.

J is TRBJ2-2 and V is TRBV11-2; 10 bases align to TRBD1. The CDR3 length is 14 residues. V trimming: 5 bases; J trimming: 7 bases; junction bases outside the gene matches: 4. CDR1 is SGHAT and CDR2 is FQNNGV in the germline V gene. CDR3 sequence reads: CASSMTGGGGELFF. The CDR3 nucleotides read TGTGCCAGCAGCATGACAGGGGGCGGCGGGGAGCTGTTTTTT.

This clonotype was found many times. The V gene is TRBV20-1, the J gene TRBJ2-7, with 9 bases lining up with TRBD1. The CDR3 has 12 amino acids. Looked up from germline, CDR1 is DFQATT and CDR2 is SNEGSKA (reference sequence). The CDR3: CSAVRDRVEQYF. The CDR3 coding sequence is TGCAGCGCAGTCCGGGACAGGGTCGAGCAGTACTTC.

A single count supports this clonotype. A single base separates this from a much larger clone, so it may be a read error. The chain uses TRBV7-9 and TRBJ1-5; D call uncertain. V was cut by 4 bases and J by 6 bases, with 10 bases left in between. The CDR3 has 13 amino acids. Germline V CDR1 and CDR2: SEHNR, FQNEAQ (reference sequence). As DNA, the CDR3 is TGTGCCAGCAGCTACAGCGGGAGTCAGCCCCAGCATTTT. Protein sequence: CASSYSGSQPQHF. The complete variable domain, with remaining parts taken from reference TRBV7-9 and TRBJ1-5, reads DTGVSQNPRHKITKRGQNVTFRCDPISEHNRLYWYRQTLGQGPEFLTYFQNEAQLEKSRLLSDRFSAERPKGSFSTLEIQRTEQGDSAMYLCASSYSGSQPQHFGDGTRLSIL.

This clonotype was recorded at least ten times. The genes are TRBV24-1 and TRBJ2-3; TRBD1 aligns across 8 bases. V shed 10 bases and J 2 bases; nucleotides not matched to a gene: 16. Germline CDR1 is KGHDR and CDR2 is SFDVKD. The CDR3 is made up of 17 amino acids. CDR3 region: CATGAAWTGTSTDTQYF. Written as DNA, the CDR3 is TGTGCCACAGGGGCTGCGTGGACAGGGACGTCCACAGATACGCAGTATTTT.

This clonotype was observed at least ten times. The chain carries TRBV2 and TRBJ1-5; TRBD1 aligns across 8 bases. The germline V gene has CDR1 SNHLY and CDR2 FYNNEI. Germline trimming cut 6 bases from V and 5 bases from J; bases unmatched to any gene: 3. The CDR3 is 13 amino acids. The CDR3 sequence is CASRPGGYQPQHF. CDR3 DNA sequence: TGTGCCAGCAGGCCAGGGGGCTATCAGCCCCAGCATTTT.

In this sample, this clonotype turned up many times. V gene TRBV7-9 combines with J gene TRBJ2-5; D is perhaps TRBD2 (6 bases). The germline V gene encodes CDR1 SEHNR and CDR2 FQNEAQ (reference sequence). V lost 3 bases and J 5 bases, leaving 7 bases between the germline ends. The CDR3 length is 12 residues. The CDR3 DNA reads as TGTGCCAGCAGCTTTAGCGGTGAGACCCAGTACTTC. As protein: CASSFSGETQYF.

For the CDR3, the DNA is TGTGCCAGCAGCCAAGATTGGACTAGCGGGGGGGCCGGGCAAGAGACCCAGTACTTC. It yields the protein CASSQDWTSGGAGQETQYF. V is TRBV4-2 and J is TRBJ2-5, with 15 bases that match TRBD2. Trimming removed 0 bases from V and 2 bases from J; junction bases left unmatched: 7. This CDR3 has 19 residues. CDR1 is LGHNA and CDR2 is YNFKEQ in the germline V gene.

This clonotype came up many times. The V call is TRBV4-1, the J call TRBJ1-1; D is uncertain. V was cut by 0 bases and J by 7 bases, with 9 bases left in between. The CDR3 sequence is 13 residues long. CDR1 is MGHRA, CDR2 YSYEKL, per germline. CDR3 residues: CASSQELSNEAFF. The DNA of the CDR3 is TGCGCCAGCAGCCAAGAACTATCCAATGAAGCTTTCTTT.

This clonotype was seen more than once but under ten times. The rearrangement uses TRBV4-1 and TRBJ1-5; 7 positions match TRBD1. There are 19 residues in the CDR3. V trimming: 5 bases; J trimming: 0 bases; junction bases outside the gene matches: 16. Germline assignment: CDR1 MGHRA and CDR2 YSYEKL. The CDR3 DNA is TGCGCCAGCAGCTCAAGATGGGGCGGGACAGAGAATAGCAATCAGCCCCAGCATTTT. Protein product: CASSSRWGGTENSNQPQHF.

Many counts were recorded for this clonotype. The chain recombines TRBV5-1 with TRBJ2-7; TRBD2 agrees at 7 bases. V lost 3 bases, J lost 0 bases, and 3 bases stayed unmatched. Germline V gives CDR1 SGHRS, CDR2 YFSETQ. This CDR3 contains 14 residues. The CDR3 nucleotides read TGCGCCAGCAGCTCCCGGGGGGACTCCTACGAGCAGTACTTC. Translated: CASSSRGDSYEQYF.

This clonotype was recorded many times. Written as DNA, the CDR3 is TGTGCCAGCAGCTTTGATTTTAACTATGGCTACACCTTC. This encodes CASSFDFNYGYTF. V gene TRBV7-2 combines with J gene TRBJ1-2; D unclear. The length of the CDR3 is 13 residues. V was pared by 3 bases and J by 1 base, with 6 bases between. Germline loops: CDR1 SGHTA, CDR2 FQGNSA.

Many counts were recorded for this clonotype. The gene calls are TRBV12-3 or TRBV12-4 and TRBJ1-2; no reliable D call. V lost 6 bases and J lost 0, with 8 bases in between. The CDR3 covers 13 residues. The CDR3 nucleotides are TGTGCCAGCAGCCACGGCACTAACTATGGCTACACCTTC. This sequence encodes CASSHGTNYGYTF.

This clonotype was counted at least ten times. The chain employs TRBV28 and TRBJ2-5; perhaps TRBD2 as D (5 bases). The germline gives CDR1 MDHEN, CDR2 SYDVKM. CDR3 size: 13 residues. V was shortened by 3 bases and J by 3 bases, with 8 bases between the two germline ends. CDR3 sequence (DNA): TGTGCCAGCAGTTTTGACGGGGAAGAGACCCAGTACTTC. The encoded protein is CASSFDGEETQYF.

In this sample, this clonotype turned up many times. The V call is TRBV12-3 or TRBV12-4, the J call TRBJ2-4, with 7 nucleotides matching TRBD1. The V segment lost 0 bases and the J segment 1 base; nucleotides outside the gene matches: 0. The CDR3 contains 15 residues. In nucleotides, the CDR3 is TGTGCCAGCAGTTTAGCCAGGGGGGCCAAAAACATTCAGTACTTC. This sequence encodes CASSLARGAKNIQYF.